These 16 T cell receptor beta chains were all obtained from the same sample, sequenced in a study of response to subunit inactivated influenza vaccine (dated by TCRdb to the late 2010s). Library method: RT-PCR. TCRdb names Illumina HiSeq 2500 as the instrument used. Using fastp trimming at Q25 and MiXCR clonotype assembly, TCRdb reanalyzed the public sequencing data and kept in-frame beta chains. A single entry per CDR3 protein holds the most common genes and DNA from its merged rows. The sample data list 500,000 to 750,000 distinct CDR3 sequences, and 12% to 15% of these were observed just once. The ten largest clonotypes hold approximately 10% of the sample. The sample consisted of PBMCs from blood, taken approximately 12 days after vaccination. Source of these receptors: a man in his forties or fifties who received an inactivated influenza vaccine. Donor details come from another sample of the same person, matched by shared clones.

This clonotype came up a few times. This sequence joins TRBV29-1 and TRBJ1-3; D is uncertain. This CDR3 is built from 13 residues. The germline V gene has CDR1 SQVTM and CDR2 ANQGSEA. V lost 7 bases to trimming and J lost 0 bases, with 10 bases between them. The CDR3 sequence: CSATAGSGNTIYF. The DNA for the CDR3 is TGCAGCGCGACGGCAGGCTCTGGAAACACCATATATTTT.

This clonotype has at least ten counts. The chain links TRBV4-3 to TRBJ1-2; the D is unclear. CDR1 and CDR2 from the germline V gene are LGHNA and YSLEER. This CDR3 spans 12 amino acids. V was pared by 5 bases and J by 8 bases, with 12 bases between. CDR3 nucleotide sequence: TGCGCCAGCAGCGGCAACGACGCGGGCTACACCTTC. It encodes CASSGNDAGYTF.

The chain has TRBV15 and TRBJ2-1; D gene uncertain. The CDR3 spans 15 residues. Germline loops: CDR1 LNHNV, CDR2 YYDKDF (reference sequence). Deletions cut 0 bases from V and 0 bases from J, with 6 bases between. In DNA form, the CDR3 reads TGTGCCACCAGCAGAGATGCCTCCTCCTACAATGAGCAGTTCTTC. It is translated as CATSRDASSYNEQFF.

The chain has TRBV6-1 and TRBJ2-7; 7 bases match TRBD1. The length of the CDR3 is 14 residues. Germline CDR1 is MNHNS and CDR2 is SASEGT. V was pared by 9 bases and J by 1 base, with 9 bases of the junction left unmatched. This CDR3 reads CASDRTGVSYEQYF. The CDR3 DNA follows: TGTGCCAGTGACCGAACAGGGGTGTCCTACGAGCAGTACTTC.

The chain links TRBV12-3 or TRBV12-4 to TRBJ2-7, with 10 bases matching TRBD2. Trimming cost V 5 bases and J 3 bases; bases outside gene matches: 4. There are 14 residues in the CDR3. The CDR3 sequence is CASSGGLAVYEQYF. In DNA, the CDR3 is TGTGCCAGCAGTGGAGGACTAGCGGTCTACGAGCAGTACTTC.

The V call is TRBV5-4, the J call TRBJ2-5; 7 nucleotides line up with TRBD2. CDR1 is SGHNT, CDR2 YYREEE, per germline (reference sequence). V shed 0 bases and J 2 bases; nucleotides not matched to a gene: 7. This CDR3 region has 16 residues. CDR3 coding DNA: TGTGCCAGCAGCTTGGGGCGGGGGACTTCACAAGAGACCCAGTACTTC. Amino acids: CASSLGRGTSQETQYF.

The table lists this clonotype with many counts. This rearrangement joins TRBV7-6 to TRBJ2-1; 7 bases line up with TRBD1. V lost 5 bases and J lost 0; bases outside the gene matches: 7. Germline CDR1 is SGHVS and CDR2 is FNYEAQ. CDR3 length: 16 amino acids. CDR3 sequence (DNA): TGTGCCAGCAGCCGAAGCCGACAGGGCTCCTACAATGAGCAGTTCTTC. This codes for CASSRSRQGSYNEQFF.

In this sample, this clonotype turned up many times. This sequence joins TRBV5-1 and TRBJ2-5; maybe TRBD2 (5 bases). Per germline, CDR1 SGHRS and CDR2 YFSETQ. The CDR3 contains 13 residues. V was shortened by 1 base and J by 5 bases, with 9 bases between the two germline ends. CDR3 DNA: TGCGCCAGCAGCTTGACTAGAGCGGAGACCCAGTACTTC. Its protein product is CASSLTRAETQYF.

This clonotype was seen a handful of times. CDR3 residues: CASSLTGGNYGYTF. CDR3 DNA: TGTGCCAGCAGTTTAACAGGGGGCAACTATGGCTACACCTTC. This rearrangement joins TRBV28 to TRBJ1-2; the match to TRBD1 covers 9 bases. V dropped 2 bases and J dropped 2; count of bases not matched to a gene: 0. CDR1 MDHEN and CDR2 SYDVKM come from the germline V gene. The CDR3 runs 14 residues.

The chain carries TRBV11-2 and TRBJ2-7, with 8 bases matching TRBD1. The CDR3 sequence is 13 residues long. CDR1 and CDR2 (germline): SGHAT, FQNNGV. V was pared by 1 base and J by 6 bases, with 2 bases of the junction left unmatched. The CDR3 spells CASSLGDRGEQYF. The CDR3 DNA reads TGTGCCAGCAGCTTAGGAGACAGGGGCGAGCAGTACTTC. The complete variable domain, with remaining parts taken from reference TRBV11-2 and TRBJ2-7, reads EAGVAQSPRYKIIEKRQSVAFWCNPISGHATLYWYQQILGQGPKLLIQFQNNGVVDDSQLPKDRFSAERLKGVDSTLKIQPAKLEDSAVYLCASSLGDRGEQYFGPGTRLTVT.

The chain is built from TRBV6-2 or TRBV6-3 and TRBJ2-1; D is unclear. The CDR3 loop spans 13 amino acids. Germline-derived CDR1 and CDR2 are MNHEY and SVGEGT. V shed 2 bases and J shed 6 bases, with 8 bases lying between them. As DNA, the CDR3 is TGTGCCAGCAGTTACGTACAAAGCAATGAGCAGTTCTTC. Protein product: CASSYVQSNEQFF.

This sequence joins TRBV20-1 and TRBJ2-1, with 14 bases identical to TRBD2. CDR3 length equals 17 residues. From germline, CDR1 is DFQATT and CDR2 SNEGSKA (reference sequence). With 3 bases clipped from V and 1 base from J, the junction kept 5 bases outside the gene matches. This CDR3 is CSARTSGRAVSYNEQFF. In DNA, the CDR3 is TGCAGTGCTAGGACTAGCGGGAGGGCCGTTTCCTACAATGAGCAGTTCTTC.

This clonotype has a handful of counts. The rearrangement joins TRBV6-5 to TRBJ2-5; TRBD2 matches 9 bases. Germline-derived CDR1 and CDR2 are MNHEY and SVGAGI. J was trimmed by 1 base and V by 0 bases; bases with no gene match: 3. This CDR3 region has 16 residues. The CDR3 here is CASSYSSSGVQETQYF. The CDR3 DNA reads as TGTGCCAGCAGTTACTCTTCTAGCGGGGTCCAAGAGACCCAGTACTTC.

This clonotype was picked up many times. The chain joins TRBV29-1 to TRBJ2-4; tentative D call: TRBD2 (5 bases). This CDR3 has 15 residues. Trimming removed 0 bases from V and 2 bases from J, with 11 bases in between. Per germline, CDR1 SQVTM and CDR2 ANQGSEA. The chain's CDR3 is CSVEDLAGTKNIQYF. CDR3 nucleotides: TGCAGCGTTGAAGATCTGGCCGGGACCAAAAACATTCAGTACTTC.

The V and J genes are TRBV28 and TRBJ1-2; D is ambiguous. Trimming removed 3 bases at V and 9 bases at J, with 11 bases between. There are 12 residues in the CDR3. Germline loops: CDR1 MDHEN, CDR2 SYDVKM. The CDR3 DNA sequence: TGTGCCAGCAGTTTGTCTGAATGGAGCTACACCTTC. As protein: CASSLSEWSYTF.

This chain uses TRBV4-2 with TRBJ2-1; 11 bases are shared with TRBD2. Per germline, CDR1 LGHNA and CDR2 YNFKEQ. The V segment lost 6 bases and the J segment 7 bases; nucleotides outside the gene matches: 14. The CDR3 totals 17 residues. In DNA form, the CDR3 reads TGTGCCAGCAGTCTTTCGGGGACTAGCGGACAGGGGAATGAGCAGTTCTTC. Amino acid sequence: CASSLSGTSGQGNEQFF.